This T cell receptor (beta chain) is drawn from a study of lymphopenia after photon versus proton radiotherapy. The CDR3 length is 13 residues. Germline assignment: CDR1 SQVTM and CDR2 ANQGSEA. V shed 2 bases and J shed 4 bases, with 11 bases lying between them. Method: immunoSEQ multiplex PCR; TCRdb's copy keeps in-frame clones and lacks some. This table holds about 24,000 clones, about 80% found once. Study-level findings and limits: A bigger post-nadir fall in TCR diversity correlated inversely with survival time in deceased patients. Post-nadir diversity loss with photons came from oligoclonal expansion, particularly CD8+ Temra cells. Relative stability marked proton patients; photon patients lost diversity and naive cells.

In the case of this clone: The target antigen is unknown.

Specimen: peripheral blood, collected from a patient treated with photon-based radiotherapy. This chain connects TRBV29-1 to TRBJ1-1, with D hard to call. The TCR comes from a man aged 40-50 years with gastric cancer. This chain's CDR3 is CSVELPMGTEAFF. The CDR3 nucleotides read TGCAGCGTTGAATTGCCAATGGGCACTGAAGCTTTCTTT.